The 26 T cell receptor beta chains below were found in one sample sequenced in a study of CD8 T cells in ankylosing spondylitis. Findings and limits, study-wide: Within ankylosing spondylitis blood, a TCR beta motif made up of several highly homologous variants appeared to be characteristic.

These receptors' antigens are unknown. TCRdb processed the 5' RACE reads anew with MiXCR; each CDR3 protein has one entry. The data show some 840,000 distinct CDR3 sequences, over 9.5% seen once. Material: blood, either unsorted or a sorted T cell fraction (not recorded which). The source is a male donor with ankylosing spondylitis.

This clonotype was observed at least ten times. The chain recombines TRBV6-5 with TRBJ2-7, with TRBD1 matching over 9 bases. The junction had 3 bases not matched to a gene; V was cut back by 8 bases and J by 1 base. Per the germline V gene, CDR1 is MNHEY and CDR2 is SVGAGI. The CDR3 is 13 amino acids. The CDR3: CASGGQGSYEQYF. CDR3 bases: TGTGCCAGCGGAGGACAGGGGTCCTACGAGCAGTACTTC.

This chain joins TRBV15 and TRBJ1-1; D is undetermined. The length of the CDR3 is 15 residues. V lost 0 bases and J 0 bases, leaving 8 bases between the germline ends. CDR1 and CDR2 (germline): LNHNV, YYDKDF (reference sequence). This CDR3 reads CATSRDPLMNTEAFF. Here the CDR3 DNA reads TGTGCCACCAGCAGAGACCCGCTTATGAACACTGAAGCTTTCTTT.

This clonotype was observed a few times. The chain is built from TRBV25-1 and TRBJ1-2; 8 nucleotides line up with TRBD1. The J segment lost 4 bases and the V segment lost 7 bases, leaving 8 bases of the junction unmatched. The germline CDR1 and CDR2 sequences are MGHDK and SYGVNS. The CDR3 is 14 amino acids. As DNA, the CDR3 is TGTGCCAGCACCTTGGACAGGGAAGGCTATGGCTACACCTTC. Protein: CASTLDREGYGYTF.

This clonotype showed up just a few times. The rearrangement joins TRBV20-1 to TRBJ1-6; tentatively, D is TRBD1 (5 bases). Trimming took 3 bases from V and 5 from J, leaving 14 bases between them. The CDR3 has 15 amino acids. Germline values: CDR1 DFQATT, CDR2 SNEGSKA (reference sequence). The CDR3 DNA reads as TGCAGTGCTAGTAGGCAGGACATACATAATTCACCCCTCCACTTT. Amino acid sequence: CSASRQDIHNSPLHF.

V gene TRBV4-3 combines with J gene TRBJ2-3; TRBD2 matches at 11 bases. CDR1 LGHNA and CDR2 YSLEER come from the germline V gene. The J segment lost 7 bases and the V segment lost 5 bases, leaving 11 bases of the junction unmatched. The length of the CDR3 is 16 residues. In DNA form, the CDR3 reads TGCGCCAGCAGCGAACTTAGCGGGGGGGCCTCAAATACGCAGTATTTT. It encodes CASSELSGGASNTQYF.

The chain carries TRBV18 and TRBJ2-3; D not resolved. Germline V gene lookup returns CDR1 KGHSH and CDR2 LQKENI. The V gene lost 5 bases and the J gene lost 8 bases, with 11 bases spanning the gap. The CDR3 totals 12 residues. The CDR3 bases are TGTGCCAGCTCAGGGGATTCCCGTACGCAGTATTTT. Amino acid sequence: CASSGDSRTQYF.

CDR3 in DNA: TGTGCCAGCGGCAAAGGCGTAGCCAAAAACATTCAGTACTTC. Translated, it gives CASGKGVAKNIQYF. The rearrangement uses TRBV4-2 and TRBJ2-4; D ambiguous. This CDR3 spans 14 amino acids. The V and J ends lost 8 bases and 0 bases respectively, with 11 bases between them. Germline loops: CDR1 LGHNA, CDR2 YNFKEQ.

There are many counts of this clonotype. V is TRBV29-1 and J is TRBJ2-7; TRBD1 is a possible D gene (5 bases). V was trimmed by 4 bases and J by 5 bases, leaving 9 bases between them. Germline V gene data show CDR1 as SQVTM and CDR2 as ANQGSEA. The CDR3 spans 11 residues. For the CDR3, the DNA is TGCAGCGTTGGTAGGGGCGACGAGCAGTACTTC. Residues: CSVGRGDEQYF.

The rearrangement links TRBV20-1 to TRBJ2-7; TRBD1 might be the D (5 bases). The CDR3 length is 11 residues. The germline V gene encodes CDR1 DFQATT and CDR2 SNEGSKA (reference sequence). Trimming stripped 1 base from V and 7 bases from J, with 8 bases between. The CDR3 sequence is CSARAYREQYF. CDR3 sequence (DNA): TGCAGTGCTAGAGCTTACAGGGAGCAGTACTTC.

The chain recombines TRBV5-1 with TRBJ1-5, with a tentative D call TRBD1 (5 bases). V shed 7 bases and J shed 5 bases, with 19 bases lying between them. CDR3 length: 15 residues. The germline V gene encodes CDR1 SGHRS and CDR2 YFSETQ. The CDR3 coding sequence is TGCGCCAGCGGACCGGGGGACGTACCTGATCAGCCCCAGCATTTT. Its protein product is CASGPGDVPDQPQHF.

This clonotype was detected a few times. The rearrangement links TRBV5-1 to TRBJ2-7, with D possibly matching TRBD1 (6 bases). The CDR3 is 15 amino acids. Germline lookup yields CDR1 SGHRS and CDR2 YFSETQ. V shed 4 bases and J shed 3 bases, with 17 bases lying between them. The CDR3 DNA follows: TGCGCCAGCAGCCCTGGGACACCGAGGGGCTACGAGCAGTACTTC. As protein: CASSPGTPRGYEQYF. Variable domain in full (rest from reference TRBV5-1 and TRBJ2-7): KAGVTQTPRYLIKTRGQQVTLSCSPISGHRSVSWYQQTPGQGLQFLFEYFSETQRNKGNFPGRFSGRQFSNSRSEMNVSTLELGDSALYLCASSPGTPRGYEQYFGPGTRLTVT.

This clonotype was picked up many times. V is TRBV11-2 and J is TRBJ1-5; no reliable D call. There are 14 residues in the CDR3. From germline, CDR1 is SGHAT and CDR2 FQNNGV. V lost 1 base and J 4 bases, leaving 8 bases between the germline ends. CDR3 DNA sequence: TGTGCCAGCAGCTTAGGTGGGCGGAATCAGCCCCAGCATTTT. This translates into CASSLGGRNQPQHF.

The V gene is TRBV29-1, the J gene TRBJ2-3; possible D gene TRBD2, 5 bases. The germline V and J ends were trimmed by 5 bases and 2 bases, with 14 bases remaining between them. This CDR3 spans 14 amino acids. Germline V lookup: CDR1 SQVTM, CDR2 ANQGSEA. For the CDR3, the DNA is TGCAGCGTTCGCGCGCTTCTAGCCACAGATACGCAGTATTTT. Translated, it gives CSVRALLATDTQYF.

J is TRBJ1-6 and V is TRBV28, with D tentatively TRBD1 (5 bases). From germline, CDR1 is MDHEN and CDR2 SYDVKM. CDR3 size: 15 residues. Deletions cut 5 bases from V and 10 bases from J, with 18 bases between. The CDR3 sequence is CASSPLGTLGSPLHF. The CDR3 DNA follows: TGTGCCAGCAGTCCCCTGGGGACCTTAGGGTCACCCCTCCACTTT.

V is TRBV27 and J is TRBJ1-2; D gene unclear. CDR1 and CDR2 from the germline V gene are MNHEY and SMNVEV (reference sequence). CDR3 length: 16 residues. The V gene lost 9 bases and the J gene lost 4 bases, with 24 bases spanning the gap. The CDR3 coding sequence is TGTGCCAGTAGCCGTGGAACTCTTCGAACCTTCTATGGCTACACCTTC. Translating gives CASSRGTLRTFYGYTF.

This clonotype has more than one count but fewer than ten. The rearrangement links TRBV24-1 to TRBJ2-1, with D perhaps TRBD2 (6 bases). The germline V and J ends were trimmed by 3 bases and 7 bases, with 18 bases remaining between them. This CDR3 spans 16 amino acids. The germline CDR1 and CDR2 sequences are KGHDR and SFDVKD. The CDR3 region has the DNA TGTGCCACCAGTGATCCCGACCCCGCCGCGGGGAATGAGCAGTTCTTC. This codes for CATSDPDPAAGNEQFF.

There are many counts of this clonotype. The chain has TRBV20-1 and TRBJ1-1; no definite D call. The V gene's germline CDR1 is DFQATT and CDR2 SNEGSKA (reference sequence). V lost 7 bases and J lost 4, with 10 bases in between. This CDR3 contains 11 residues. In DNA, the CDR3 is TGCAGTGGCCGGCGGAGCACTGAAGCTTTCTTT. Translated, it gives CSGRRSTEAFF.

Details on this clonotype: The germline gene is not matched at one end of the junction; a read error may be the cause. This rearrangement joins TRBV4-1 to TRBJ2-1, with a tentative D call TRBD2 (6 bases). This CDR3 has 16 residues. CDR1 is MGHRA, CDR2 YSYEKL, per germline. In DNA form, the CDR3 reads TGTCACAGCAGCCTGGTTAAGTGGCCCGTGGGACTCAGGCAGTTCTTC. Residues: CHSSLVKWPVGLRQFF.

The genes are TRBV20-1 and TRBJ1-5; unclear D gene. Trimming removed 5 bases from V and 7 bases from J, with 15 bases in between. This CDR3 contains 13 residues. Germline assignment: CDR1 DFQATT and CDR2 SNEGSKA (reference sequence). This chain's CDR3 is CSARVPLGQPQHF. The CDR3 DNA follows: TGCAGTGCTCGAGTACCTCTTGGGCAGCCCCAGCATTTT.

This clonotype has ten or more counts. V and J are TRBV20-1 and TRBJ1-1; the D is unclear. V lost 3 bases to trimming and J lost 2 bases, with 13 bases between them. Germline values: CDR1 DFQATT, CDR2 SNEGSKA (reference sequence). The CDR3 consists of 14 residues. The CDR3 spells CSASRRVGNTEAFF. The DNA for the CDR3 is TGCAGTGCTAGTAGGAGGGTAGGCAACACTGAAGCTTTCTTT.

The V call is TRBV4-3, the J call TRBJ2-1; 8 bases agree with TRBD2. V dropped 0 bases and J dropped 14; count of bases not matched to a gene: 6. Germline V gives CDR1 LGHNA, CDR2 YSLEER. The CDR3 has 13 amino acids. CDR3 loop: CASSQDPSGSEFF. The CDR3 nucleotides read TGCGCCAGCAGCCAAGACCCTAGCGGGTCTGAGTTCTTC.

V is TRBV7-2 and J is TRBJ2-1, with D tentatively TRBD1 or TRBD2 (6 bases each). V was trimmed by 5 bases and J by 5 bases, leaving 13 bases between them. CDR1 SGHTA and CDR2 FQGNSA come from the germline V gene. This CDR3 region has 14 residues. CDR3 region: CASSPRRGNNEQFF. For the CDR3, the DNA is TGTGCCAGCAGCCCTAGGAGGGGGAACAATGAGCAGTTCTTC.

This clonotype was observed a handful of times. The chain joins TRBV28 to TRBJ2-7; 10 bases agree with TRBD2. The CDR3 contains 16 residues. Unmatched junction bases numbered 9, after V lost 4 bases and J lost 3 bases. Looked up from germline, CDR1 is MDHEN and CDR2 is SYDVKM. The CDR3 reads CASSYPGLAPIYEQYF. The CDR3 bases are TGTGCCAGCAGTTACCCGGGACTAGCGCCAATCTACGAGCAGTACTTC.

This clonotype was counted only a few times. The CDR3 DNA reads TGTGCCAGCAGCTTAGCAGGTCCCGGCCGAGAGCAGTACTTC. Its translation is CASSLAGPGREQYF. J is TRBJ2-7 and V is TRBV11-2; D is ambiguous. This CDR3 has 14 residues. Germline V gene sequence: CDR1 SGHAT, CDR2 FQNNGV. The V and J ends lost 1 base and 7 bases respectively, with 14 bases between them.

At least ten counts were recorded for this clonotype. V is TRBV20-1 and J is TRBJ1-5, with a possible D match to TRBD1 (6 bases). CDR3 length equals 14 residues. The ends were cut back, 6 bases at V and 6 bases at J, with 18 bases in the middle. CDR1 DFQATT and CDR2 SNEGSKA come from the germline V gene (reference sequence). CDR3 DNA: TGCAGTGCAAGAAGAACGGTACAGGGTCAGCCCCAGCATTTT. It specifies CSARRTVQGQPQHF.

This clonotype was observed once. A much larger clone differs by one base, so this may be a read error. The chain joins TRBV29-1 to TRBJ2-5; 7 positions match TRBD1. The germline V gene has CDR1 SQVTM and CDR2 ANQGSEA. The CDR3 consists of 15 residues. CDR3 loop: CSVMPRQGTQGTQYF. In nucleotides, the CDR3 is TGCAGCGTCATGCCCCGACAGGGCACCCAAGGGACCCAGTACTTC.